This T cell receptor (beta chain) emerged from a study of T cells after yellow fever vaccination. This clonotype appeared many times. The germline V gene has CDR1 PRHDT and CDR2 FYEKMQ (reference sequence). Trimming cost V 4 bases and J 3 bases, with 5 bases left between them. The CDR3 is 12 amino acids. A single record per CDR3 protein comes from TCRdb applying MiXCR to the 5' RACE reads. The repertoire holds 150,000 to 200,000 distinct CDR3 sequences, more than 5.5% seen once, with under 3% in the top ten. The rearrangement uses TRBV13 and TRBJ2-3; D is unresolved. This material consisted of CD4+ T cells sorted from PBMCs, taken roughly 5 days after the first yellow fever vaccination. This clonotype was obtained from a man aged 18-30 years who received the YFV17D yellow fever vaccine. The CDR3 region has the DNA TGTGCCAGCAGCTACGATACAGATACGCAGTATTTT. Its protein is CASSYDTDTQYF.